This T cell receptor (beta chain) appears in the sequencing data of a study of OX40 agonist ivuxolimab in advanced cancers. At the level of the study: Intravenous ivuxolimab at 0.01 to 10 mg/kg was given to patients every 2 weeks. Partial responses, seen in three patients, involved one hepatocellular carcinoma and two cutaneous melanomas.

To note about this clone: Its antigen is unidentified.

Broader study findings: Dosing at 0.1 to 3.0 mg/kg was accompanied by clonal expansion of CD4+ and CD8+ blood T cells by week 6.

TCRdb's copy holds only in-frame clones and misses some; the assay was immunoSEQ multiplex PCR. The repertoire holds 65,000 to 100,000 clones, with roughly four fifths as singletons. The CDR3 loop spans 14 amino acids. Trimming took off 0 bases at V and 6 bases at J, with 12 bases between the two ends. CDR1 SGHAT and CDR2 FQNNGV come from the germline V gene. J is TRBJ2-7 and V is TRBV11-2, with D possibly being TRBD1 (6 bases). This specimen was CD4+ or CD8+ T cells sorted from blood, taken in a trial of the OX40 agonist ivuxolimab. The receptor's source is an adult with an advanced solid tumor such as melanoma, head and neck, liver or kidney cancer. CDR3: CASSLDSGTSEQYF. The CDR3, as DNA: TGTGCCAGCAGCTTAGACTCCGGGACAAGCGAGCAGTACTTC.